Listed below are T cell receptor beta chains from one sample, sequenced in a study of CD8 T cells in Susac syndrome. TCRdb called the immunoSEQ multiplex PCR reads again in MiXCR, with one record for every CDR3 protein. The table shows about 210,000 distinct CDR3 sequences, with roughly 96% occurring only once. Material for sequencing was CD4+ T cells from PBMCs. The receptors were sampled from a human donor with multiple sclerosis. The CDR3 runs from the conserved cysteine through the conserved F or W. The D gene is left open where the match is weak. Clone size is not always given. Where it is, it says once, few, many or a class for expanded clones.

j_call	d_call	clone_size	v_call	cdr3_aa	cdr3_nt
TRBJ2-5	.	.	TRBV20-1	CSARASGSETQYF	TGCAGTGCTAGAGCTTCAGGGTCGGAGACCCAGTACTTC
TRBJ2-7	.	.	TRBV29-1	CSVRGTYEQYF	TGCAGCGTACGCGGGACCTACGAGCAGTACTTC
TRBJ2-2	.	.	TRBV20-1	CSARAAGRIAGELFF	TGCAGTGCTAGAGCCGCAGGGAGAATCGCCGGGGAGCTGTTTTTT
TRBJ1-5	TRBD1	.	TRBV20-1	CSASGTGQQPQHF	TGCAGTGCTAGCGGGACAGGGCAACAGCCCCAGCATTTT
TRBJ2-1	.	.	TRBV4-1	CASSHFPSGNSYNEQFF	TGCGCCAGCAGCCACTTCCCAAGCGGTAACTCCTACAATGAGCAGTTCTTC
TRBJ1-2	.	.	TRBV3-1	CASSLWTELWDGYTF	TGTGCCAGCAGCCTTTGGACTGAATTATGGGATGGCTACACCTTC
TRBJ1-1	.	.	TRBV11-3	CASSFGGSNTEAFF	TGTGCCAGCAGCTTCGGGGGCTCGAACACTGAAGCTTTCTTT
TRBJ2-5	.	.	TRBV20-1	CSASRASGGKMGTQYF	TGCAGTGCTAGTAGAGCCAGTGGGGGGAAAATGGGGACCCAGTACTTC
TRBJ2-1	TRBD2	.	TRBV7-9	CASSLFGLADYNEQFF	TGTGCCAGCAGCTTATTCGGACTAGCGGATTACAATGAGCAGTTCTTC
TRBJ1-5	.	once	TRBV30	CAWSGPGGRLQPQHF	TGTGCCTGGAGTGGCCCCGGGGGTAGGTTACAGCCCCAGCATTTT
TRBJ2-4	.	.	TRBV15	CATSRGTKNIQYF	TGTGCCACCAGCCGGGGGACCAAAAACATTCAGTACTTC
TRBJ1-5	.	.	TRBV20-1	CSARLPGAGNQPQHF	TGCAGTGCTAGACTCCCGGGGGCGGGCAATCAGCCCCAGCATTTT
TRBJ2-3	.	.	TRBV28	CASSRDPDTQYF	TGTGCCAGCAGCCGGGACCCAGATACGCAGTATTTT
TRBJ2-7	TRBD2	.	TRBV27	CASSLSASGNEQYF	TGTGCCAGCAGTTTATCGGCTAGCGGGAACGAGCAGTACTTC
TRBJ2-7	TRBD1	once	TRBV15	CATSSYRGYEQYF	TGTGCCACCAGCAGTTACAGGGGATACGAGCAGTACTTC
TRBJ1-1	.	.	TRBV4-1	CASSQQPPTENTEAFF	TGCGCCAGCAGCCAACAACCCCCGACAGAGAACACTGAAGCTTTCTTT
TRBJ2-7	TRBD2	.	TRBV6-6	CASSSWTSGKYYEQYF	TGTGCCAGCAGTTCCTGGACTAGCGGGAAGTACTACGAGCAGTACTTC
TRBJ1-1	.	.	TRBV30	CAWSQQGEAFF	TGTGCCTGGAGTCAACAAGGTGAAGCTTTCTTT